In its sample, the clone carrying this T cell receptor beta chain was seen many times. This entry belongs to a study of T cells in Graves' hyperthyroidism and ophthalmopathy. Diagnosing involved the use of clinical symptoms, serum thyroxine and TRAb, thyroid ultrasound and orbital computed tomography. Amplification yielded TCR beta CDR3 regions, with RNA transcripts as the source. First-round RT-PCR with HTBI primers amplified the TCR CDR3 region. TCRdb re-analysed the multiplex PCR reads in MiXCR, keeping a single row per CDR3 protein. The table includes roughly 240,000 distinct CDR3 sequences, roughly 22% detected once. Sequenced: blood. This sequence was found in a woman aged 40 to 49 with Graves' ophthalmopathy.

DNA of the CDR3: TGTGCCAGCAGCAAAGGGACAGGCAATAACTATGGCTACACCTTC. Its translation: CASSKGTGNNYGYTF. The chain combines TRBV7-2 with TRBJ1-2; 8 nucleotides align to TRBD1. V trimming: 5 bases; J trimming: 1 base; junction bases outside the gene matches: 6. This CDR3 has 15 residues. Looked up from germline, CDR1 is SGHTA and CDR2 is FQGNSA.